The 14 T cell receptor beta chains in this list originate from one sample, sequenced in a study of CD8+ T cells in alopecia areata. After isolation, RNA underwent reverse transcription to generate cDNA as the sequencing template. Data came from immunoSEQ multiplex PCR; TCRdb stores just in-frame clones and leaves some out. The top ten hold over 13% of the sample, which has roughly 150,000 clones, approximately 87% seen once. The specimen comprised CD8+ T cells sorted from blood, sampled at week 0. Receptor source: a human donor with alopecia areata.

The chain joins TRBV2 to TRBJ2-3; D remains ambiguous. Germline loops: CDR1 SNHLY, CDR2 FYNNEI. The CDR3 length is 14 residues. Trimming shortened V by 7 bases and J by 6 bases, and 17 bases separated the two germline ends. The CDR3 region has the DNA TGTGCCAGCAATTTGCCCGCGATTGAGGATACGCAGTATTTT. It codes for CASNLPAIEDTQYF.

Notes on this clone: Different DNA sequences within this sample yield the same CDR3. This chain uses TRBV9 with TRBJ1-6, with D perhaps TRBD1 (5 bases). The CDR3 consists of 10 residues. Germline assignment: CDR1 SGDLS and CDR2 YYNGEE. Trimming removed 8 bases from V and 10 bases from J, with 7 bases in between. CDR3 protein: CASGGSPLHF. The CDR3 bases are TGTGCCAGTGGGGGGTCACCCCTCCACTTT.

In nucleotides, the CDR3 is TGCGCCAGCAGCTTGGCCGGGGGAGACACTGAAGCTTTCTTT. It is translated as CASSLAGGDTEAFF. The chain links TRBV5-1 to TRBJ1-1, with D maybe TRBD1 (5 bases). Trimming removed 0 bases from V and 3 bases from J, with 9 bases in between. CDR3 size: 14 residues. Germline CDR1 is SGHRS and CDR2 is YFSETQ.

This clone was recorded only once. The CDR3 bases are TGTGCCAGCAGCGAAACCGGGACAGGGGGGACAGATACGCAGTATTTT. The encoded protein is CASSETGTGGTDTQYF. This chain connects TRBV9 to TRBJ2-3; TRBD1 matches at 11 bases. CDR1 is SGDLS and CDR2 is YYNGEE in the germline V gene. The CDR3 contains 16 residues. V shed 3 bases, J shed 3 bases, and the junction held 6 bases outside the gene matches.

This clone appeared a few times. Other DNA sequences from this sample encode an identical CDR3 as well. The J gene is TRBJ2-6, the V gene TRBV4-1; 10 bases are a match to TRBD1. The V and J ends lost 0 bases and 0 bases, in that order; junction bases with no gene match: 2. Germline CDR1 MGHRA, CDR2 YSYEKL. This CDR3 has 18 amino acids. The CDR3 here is CASSQERTGGSGANVLTF. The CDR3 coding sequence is TGCGCCAGCAGCCAAGAAAGGACAGGGGGCTCTGGGGCCAACGTCCTGACTTTC.

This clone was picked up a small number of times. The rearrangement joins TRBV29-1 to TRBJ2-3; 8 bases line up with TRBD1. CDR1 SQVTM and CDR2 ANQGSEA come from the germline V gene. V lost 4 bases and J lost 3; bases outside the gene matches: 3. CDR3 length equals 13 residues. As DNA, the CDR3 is TGCAGCGTTGTGACAGGGGATACAGATACGCAGTATTTT. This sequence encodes CSVVTGDTDTQYF.

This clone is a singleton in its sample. The CDR3 DNA sequence: TGTGCCAGCAGCTTATCAGGCGACGAGCAGTACTTC. Translated: CASSLSGDEQYF. V usage is TRBV7-9 and J usage is TRBJ2-7; D remains ambiguous. The CDR3 has 12 amino acids. Germline V gives CDR1 SEHNR, CDR2 FQNEAQ (reference sequence). Trimming stripped 2 bases from V and 5 bases from J, with 7 bases between.

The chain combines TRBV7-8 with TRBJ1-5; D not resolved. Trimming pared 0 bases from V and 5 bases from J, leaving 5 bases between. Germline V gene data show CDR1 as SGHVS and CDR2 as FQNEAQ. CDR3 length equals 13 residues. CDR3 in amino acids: CASSLAQDQPQHF. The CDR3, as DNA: TGTGCCAGCAGCTTAGCTCAGGATCAGCCCCAGCATTTT.

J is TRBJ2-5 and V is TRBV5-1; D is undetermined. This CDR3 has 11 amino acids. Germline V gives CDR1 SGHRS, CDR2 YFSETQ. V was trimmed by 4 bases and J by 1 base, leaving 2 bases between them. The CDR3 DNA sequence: TGCGCCAGCAGCGCCCAAGAGACCCAGTACTTC. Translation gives CASSAQETQYF.

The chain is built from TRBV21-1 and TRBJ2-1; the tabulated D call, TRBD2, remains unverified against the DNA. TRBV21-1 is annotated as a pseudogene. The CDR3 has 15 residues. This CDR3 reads CASSEPGLAGNEQFF. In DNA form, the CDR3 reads TGTGCCAGCAGCGAACCGGGACTAGCGGGAAATGAGCAGTTCTTC.

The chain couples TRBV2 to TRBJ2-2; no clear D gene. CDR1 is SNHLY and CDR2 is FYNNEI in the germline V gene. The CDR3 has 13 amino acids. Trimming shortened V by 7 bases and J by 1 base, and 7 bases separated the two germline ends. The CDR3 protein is CASIGLNTGELFF. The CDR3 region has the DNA TGTGCCAGCATTGGCCTGAACACCGGGGAGCTGTTTTTT.

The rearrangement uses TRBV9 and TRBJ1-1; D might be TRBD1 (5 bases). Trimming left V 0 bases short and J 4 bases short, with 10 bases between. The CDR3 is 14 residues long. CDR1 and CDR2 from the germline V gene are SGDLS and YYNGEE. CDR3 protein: CASSVGQFGTEAFF. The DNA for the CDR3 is TGTGCCAGCAGCGTAGGACAGTTTGGCACTGAAGCTTTCTTT.

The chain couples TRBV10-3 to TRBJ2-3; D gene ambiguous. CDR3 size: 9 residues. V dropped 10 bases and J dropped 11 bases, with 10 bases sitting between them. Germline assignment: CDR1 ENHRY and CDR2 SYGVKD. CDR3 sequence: CATGSEQYF. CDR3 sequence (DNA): TGTGCCACTGGGTCCGAGCAGTATTTT.

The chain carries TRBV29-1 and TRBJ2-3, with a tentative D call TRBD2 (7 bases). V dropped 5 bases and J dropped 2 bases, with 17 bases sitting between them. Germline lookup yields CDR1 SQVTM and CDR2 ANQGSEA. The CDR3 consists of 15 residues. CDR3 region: CSVSEGGAYTDTQYF. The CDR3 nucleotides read TGCAGCGTTTCTGAGGGGGGGGCCTACACAGATACGCAGTATTTT.